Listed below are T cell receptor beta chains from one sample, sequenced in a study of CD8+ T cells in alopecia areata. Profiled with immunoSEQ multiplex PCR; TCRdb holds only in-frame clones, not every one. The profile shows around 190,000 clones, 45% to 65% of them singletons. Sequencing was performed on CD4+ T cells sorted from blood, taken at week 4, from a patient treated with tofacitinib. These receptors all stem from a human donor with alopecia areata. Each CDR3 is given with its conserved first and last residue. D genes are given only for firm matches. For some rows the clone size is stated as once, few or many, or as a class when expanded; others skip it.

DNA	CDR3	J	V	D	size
TGTGCCAGCAGGGAAACAGGGCGGGTGTCAGGGCAGCCCCAGCATTTT	CASRETGRVSGQPQHF	TRBJ1-5	TRBV27	.	few
TGTGCCAGCAGCGTAATCTCTAGCTCCTACAATGAGCAGTTCTTC	CASSVISSSYNEQFF	TRBJ2-1	TRBV9	.	.
TGTGCCAGCTCACGATCCGGACAGGGAAAGGCCGGCTATGGCTACACCTTC	CASSRSGQGKAGYGYTF	TRBJ1-2	TRBV18	TRBD1	few
TGTGCCAGCAGCTCGAGTGGAGCCCGTCACATTCAGTACTTC	CASSSSGARHIQYF	TRBJ2-4	TRBV5-4	.	.
TGCAGCGTTGAAGACATCGGGACTTTTGGACTTAGAGATACGCAGTATTTT	CSVEDIGTFGLRDTQYF	TRBJ2-3	TRBV29-1	.	few
TGTGCCAGCAGGCCGGGAGGCAGGGAGACCCAGTACTTC	CASRPGGRETQYF	TRBJ2-5	TRBV27	TRBD2	many
TGCGCCAGCAGCTCCACAGGAGGGTCTGGGGCCAACGTCCTGACTTTC	CASSSTGGSGANVLTF	TRBJ2-6	TRBV5-1	.	.
TGTGCCTGGAGTAGGGGGGGCAGTGACACAGATACGCAGTATTTT	CAWSRGGSDTDTQYF	TRBJ2-3	TRBV30	.	.
TGTGCCTGGACTCGCGCCGGGGGTAGAGCTTTCTTT	CAWTRAGGRAFF	TRBJ1-1	TRBV30	.	.
TGTGCCAGCAGCCTGGACTCCACCGGGGAGCTGTTTTTT	CASSLDSTGELFF	TRBJ2-2	TRBV9	.	once
TGTGCCAGCAAACAGGGTCGGACCTACAATGAGCAGTTCTTC	CASKQGRTYNEQFF	TRBJ2-1	TRBV28	.	.
TGTGCCACCAGCACTCAGGGGAATGAGCAGTTCTTC	CATSTQGNEQFF	TRBJ2-1	TRBV15	.	few
TGTGCCAGCAGGAAACAGGGGACAGATACGCAGTATTTT	CASRKQGTDTQYF	TRBJ2-3	TRBV6-5	TRBD1	.
TGCGCCAGCAAGGAGGGGGCAGGTAGCACCGGGGAGCTGTTTTTT	CASKEGAGSTGELFF	TRBJ2-2	TRBV5-1	.	.
TGTGCCAGCAGTGGAGGGAATTATGGCTACACCTTC	CASSGGNYGYTF	TRBJ1-2	TRBV25-1	.	few
TGTGCCAGCACCCAAACGGGACTAGCGGGCCCTGGGGCCAACGTCCTGACTTTC	CASTQTGLAGPGANVLTF	TRBJ2-6	TRBV11-2	TRBD2	.
TGCAGCGTTGATTACAGGGGTGGGGGCGAGCAGTACTTC	CSVDYRGGGEQYF	TRBJ2-7	TRBV29-1	TRBD1	few
TGCGCCAGCAGCCAAGGAGGGACAGGGGTCCCTCCCCTCCACTTT	CASSQGGTGVPPLHF	TRBJ1-6	TRBV4-1	TRBD1	.
TGTGCCAGCAGCCCGGGACAGGGGAAGACCCAGTACTTC	CASSPGQGKTQYF	TRBJ2-5	TRBV5-6	TRBD1	.
TGTGCCTGGAGTGGCACCGCCGTGGGGAGGGAGCAGTACTTC	CAWSGTAVGREQYF	TRBJ2-7	TRBV30	.	.
TGTGCCAGCAGTCAGCGCACAGATACGCAGTATTTT	CASSQRTDTQYF	TRBJ2-3	TRBV7-9	.	.
TGTGCCAGCAGTCGAGAGACTATTACCGGGGAGCTGTTTTTT	CASSRETITGELFF	TRBJ2-2	TRBV27	.	few
TGTGCCAGCAGGGGGACGGTGAGAGACTACACCTTC	CASRGTVRDYTF	TRBJ1-2	TRBV6-5	.	once
TGTGCCTGGAGTGGGGGGCACCAAGAGACCCAGTACTTC	CAWSGGHQETQYF	TRBJ2-5	TRBV30	.	.
TGCGCCAGCAGCCAGTCTCCGCGGACTGAGACCCAGTACTTC	CASSQSPRTETQYF	TRBJ2-5	TRBV4-3	.	.
TGCGCCAGCAGCGCCCGGGATCACACAGATACGCAGTATTTT	CASSARDHTDTQYF	TRBJ2-3	TRBV5-1	.	.
TGTGCCAGCAGTACCCAGGGAAGGGTCACTGAAGCTTTCTTT	CASSTQGRVTEAFF	TRBJ1-1	TRBV25-1	.	.
TGCAGCGTTGAAGGACAGGGAGGTGGCTACACCTTC	CSVEGQGGGYTF	TRBJ1-2	TRBV29-1	TRBD1	.
TGTGCCAGCAGTGAAAACCCGGGACAGGCTTACTATGGCTACACCTTC	CASSENPGQAYYGYTF	TRBJ1-2	TRBV2	TRBD1	few
TGTGCCAGCAGCAGGCCGACAGGGGAGCAGTTCTTC	CASSRPTGEQFF	TRBJ2-1	TRBV5-4	TRBD1	.
TGCGCCAGCAGCTTGTCAACGAGTGCTAGCACAGATACGCAGTATTTT	CASSLSTSASTDTQYF	TRBJ2-3	TRBV5-1	.	.
TGTGCCAGCAGTGATTCAGGGGCCAAAAACATTCAGTACTTC	CASSDSGAKNIQYF	TRBJ2-4	TRBV25-1	.	.
TGTGCCAGCAGCGTTCAGTCGTCCTACAATGAGCAGTTCTTC	CASSVQSSYNEQFF	TRBJ2-1	TRBV9	.	.
TGTGCCAGCAGCCAGGGAGGGAGCGCGTACAATGAGCAGTTCTTC	CASSQGGSAYNEQFF	TRBJ2-1	TRBV4-2	TRBD2	.
TGTGCCAGCAGCTTTCAACTAGCGGGCTACAATGAGCAGTTCTTC	CASSFQLAGYNEQFF	TRBJ2-1	TRBV5-4	TRBD2	few
TGCAGCGCGAGACAGGGGGCCACCTACGAGCAGTACTTC	CSARQGATYEQYF	TRBJ2-7	TRBV29-1	TRBD1	few
TGCGCCAGCAGCCAAGGCCGACTAGGGGATCAGCCCCAGCATTTT	CASSQGRLGDQPQHF	TRBJ1-5	TRBV4-3	.	.